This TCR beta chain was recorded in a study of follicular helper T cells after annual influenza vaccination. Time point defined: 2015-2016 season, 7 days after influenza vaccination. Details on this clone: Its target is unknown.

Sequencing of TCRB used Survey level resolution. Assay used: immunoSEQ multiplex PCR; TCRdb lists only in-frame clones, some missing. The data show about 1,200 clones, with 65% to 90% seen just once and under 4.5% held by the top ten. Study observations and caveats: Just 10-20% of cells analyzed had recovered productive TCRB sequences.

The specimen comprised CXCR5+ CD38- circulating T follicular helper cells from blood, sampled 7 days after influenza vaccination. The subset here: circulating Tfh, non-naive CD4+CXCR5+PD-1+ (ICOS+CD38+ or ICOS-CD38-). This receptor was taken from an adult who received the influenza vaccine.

The CDR3 reads CASSKAPSSGGVRADTQYF. The CDR3 region has the DNA TGTGCCAGCAGCAAAGCCCCGTCTAGCGGGGGGGTGCGAGCAGATACGCAGTATTTT. This chain uses TRBV21-1 with TRBJ2-3; the tabulated D call, TRBD2, remains unverified against the DNA. TRBV21-1 is labeled a pseudogene. The CDR3 has 19 amino acids.